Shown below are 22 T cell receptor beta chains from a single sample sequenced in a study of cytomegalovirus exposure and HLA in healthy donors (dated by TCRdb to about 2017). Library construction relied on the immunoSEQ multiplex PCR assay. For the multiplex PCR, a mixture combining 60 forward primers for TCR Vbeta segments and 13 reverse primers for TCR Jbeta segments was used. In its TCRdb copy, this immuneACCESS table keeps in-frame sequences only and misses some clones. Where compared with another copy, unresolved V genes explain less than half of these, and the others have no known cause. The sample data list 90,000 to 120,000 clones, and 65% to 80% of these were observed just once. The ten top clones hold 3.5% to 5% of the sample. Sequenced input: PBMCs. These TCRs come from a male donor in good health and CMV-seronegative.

The CDR3: CASSLEPTTGGTEAFF. As DNA, the CDR3 is TGCGCCAGCAGCTTGGAACCGACGACAGGAGGCACTGAAGCTTTCTTT. V is TRBV5-1 and J is TRBJ1-1, with a possible D match to TRBD1 (6 bases). The CDR3 has 16 residues. V was cut by 0 bases and J by 4 bases, with 16 bases left in between. Germline CDR1 SGHRS, CDR2 YFSETQ.

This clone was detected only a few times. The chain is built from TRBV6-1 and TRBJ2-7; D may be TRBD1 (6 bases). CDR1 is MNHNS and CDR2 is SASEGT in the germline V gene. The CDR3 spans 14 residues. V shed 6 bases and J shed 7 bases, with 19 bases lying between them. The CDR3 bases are TGTGCCAGCAGAGACGGGAAGGGGGTGCGTGAGCAGTACTTC. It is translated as CASRDGKGVREQYF.

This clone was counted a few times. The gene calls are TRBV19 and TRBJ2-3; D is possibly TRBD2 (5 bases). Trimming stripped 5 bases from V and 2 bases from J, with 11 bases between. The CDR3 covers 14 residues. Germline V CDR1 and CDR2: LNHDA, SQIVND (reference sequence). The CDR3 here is CASSPSTYTDTQYF. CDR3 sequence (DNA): TGTGCCAGTAGTCCTAGCACATACACAGATACGCAGTATTTT.

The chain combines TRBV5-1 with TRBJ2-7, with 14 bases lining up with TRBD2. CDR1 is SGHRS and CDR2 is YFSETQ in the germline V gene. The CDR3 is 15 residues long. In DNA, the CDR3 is TGCGGAAGAAAGAGACTAGCGGGAGGGCCGTCCGAGCAGTACTTC. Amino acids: CGRKRLAGGPSEQYF.

The CDR3 loop is CASSHVHSTDTQYF. Written as DNA, the CDR3 is TGCGCCAGCAGCCATGTACACAGCACAGATACGCAGTATTTT. The rearrangement links TRBV4-1 to TRBJ2-3; D remains unclear. V lost 3 bases, J lost 0 bases, and 7 bases lay in between. The CDR3 is 14 residues long. Germline V gene lookup returns CDR1 MGHRA and CDR2 YSYEKL.

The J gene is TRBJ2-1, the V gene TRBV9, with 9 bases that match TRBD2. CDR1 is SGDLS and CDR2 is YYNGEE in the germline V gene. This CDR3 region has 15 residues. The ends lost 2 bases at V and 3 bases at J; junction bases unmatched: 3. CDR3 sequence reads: CASSVNSGSYNEQFF. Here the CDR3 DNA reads TGTGCCAGCAGCGTTAATAGCGGGAGCTACAATGAGCAGTTCTTC.

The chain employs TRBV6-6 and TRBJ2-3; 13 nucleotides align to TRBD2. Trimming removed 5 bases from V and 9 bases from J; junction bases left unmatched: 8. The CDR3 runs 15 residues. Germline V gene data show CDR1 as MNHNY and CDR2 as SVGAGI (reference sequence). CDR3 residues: CASSPTSGRAETQYF. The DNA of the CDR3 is TGTGCCAGCAGTCCAACTAGCGGGAGGGCCGAAACGCAGTATTTT.

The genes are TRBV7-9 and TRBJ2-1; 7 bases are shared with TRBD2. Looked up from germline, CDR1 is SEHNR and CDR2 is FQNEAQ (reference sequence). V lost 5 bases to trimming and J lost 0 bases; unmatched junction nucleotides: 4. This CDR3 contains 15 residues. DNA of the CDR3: TGTGCCAGCAGCACCATAGCGGGCTCCTACAATGAGCAGTTCTTC. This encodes CASSTIAGSYNEQFF.

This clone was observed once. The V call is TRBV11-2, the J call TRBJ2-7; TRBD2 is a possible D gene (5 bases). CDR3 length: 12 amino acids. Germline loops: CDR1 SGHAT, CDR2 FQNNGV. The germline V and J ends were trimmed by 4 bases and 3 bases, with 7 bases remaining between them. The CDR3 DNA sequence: TGTGCCAGCAGCTACCGGGACTACGAGCAGTACTTC. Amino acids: CASSYRDYEQYF.

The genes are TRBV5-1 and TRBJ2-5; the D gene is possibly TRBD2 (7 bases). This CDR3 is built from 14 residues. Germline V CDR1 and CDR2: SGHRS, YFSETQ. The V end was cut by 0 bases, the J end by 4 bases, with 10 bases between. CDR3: CASSLVGGGETQYF. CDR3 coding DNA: TGCGCCAGCAGCTTGGTAGGGGGGGGAGAGACCCAGTACTTC.

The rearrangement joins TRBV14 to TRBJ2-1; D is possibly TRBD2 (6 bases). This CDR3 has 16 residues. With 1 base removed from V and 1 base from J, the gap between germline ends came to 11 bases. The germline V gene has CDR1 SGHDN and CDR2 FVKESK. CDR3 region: CASSQAPGSSYNEQFF. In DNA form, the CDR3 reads TGTGCCAGCAGCCAAGCGCCCGGGAGTTCCTACAATGAGCAGTTCTTC.

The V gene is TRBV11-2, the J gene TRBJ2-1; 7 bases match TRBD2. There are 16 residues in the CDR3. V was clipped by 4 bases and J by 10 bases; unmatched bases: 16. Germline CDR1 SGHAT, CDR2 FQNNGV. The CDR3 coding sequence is TGTGCCAGCAGCTCTTCGCTTCGGCGGGAGAAAAAGGAGCAGTTCTTC. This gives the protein CASSSSLRREKKEQFF. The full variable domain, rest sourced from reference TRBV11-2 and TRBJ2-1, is EAGVAQSPRYKIIEKRQSVAFWCNPISGHATLYWYQQILGQGPKLLIQFQNNGVVDDSQLPKDRFSAERLKGVDSTLKIQPAKLEDSAVYLCASSSSLRREKKEQFFGPGTRLTVL.

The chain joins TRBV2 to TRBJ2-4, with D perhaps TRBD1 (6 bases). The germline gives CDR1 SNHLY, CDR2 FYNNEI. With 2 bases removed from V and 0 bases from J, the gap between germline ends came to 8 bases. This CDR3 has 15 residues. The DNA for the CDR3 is TGTGCCAGCAGTGAACAGGGGCTAGCCAAAAACATTCAGTACTTC. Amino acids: CASSEQGLAKNIQYF.

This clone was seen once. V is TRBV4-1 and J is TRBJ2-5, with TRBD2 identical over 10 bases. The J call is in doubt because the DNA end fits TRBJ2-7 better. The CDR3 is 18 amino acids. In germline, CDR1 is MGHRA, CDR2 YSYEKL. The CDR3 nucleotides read TGCGCCAGCAGCCAGACCCAGCCTTTCAGCGGGAGGGCCTACGAGCAGTACTTC. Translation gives CASSQTQPFSGRAYEQYF.

CDR3 nucleotide sequence: TGTGCCAGCAGCGGGGACAGGGTAGGAGAAAAACTGTTTTTT. Residues: CASSGDRVGEKLFF. The rearrangement joins TRBV7-6 to TRBJ1-4; 9 bases agree with TRBD1. V lost 5 bases, J lost 8 bases, and 6 bases stayed unmatched. Looked up from germline, CDR1 is SGHVS and CDR2 is FNYEAQ. The length of the CDR3 is 14 residues.

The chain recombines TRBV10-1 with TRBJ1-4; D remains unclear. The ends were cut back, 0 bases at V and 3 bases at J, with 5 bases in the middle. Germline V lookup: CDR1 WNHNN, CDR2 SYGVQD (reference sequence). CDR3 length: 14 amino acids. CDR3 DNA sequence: TGCGCCAGCAGTGAGTCGGCTTCTAATGAAAAACTGTTTTTT. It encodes CASSESASNEKLFF.

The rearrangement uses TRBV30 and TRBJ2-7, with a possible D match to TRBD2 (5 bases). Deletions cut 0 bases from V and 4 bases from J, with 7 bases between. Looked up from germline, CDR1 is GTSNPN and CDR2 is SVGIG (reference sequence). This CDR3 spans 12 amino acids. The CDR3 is CAWSVEGYEQYF. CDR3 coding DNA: TGTGCCTGGAGTGTAGAGGGTTACGAGCAGTACTTC.

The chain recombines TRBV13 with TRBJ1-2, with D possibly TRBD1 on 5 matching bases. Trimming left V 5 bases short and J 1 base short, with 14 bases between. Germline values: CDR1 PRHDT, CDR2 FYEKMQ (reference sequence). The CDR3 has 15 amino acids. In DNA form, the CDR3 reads TGTGCCAGCAGCGCGGCCCAGGGCCTTAACTATGGCTACACCTTC. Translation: CASSAAQGLNYGYTF.

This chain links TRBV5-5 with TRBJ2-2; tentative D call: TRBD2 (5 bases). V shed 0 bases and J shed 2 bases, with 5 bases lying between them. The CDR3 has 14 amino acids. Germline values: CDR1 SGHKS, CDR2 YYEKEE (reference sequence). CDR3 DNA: TGTGCCAGCAGCTTGGGGACTAACACCGGGGAGCTGTTTTTT. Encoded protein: CASSLGTNTGELFF. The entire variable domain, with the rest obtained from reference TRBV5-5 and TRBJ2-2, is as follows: DAGVTQSPTHLIKTRGQQVTLRCSPISGHKSVSWYQQVLGQGPQFIFQYYEKEERGRGNFPDRFSARQFPNYSSELNVNALLLGDSALYLCASSLGTNTGELFFGEGSRLTVL.

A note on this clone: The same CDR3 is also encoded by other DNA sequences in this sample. The CDR3 coding sequence is TGCAGCGTTGAGCCGGGACAGGAAACCTACGAGCAGTACTTC. Protein product: CSVEPGQETYEQYF. The chain joins TRBV29-1 to TRBJ2-7; 8 bases are a match to TRBD1. J lost 2 bases, V lost 3 bases, and 6 bases had no gene match. The V gene's germline CDR1 is SQVTM and CDR2 ANQGSEA. This CDR3 spans 14 amino acids.

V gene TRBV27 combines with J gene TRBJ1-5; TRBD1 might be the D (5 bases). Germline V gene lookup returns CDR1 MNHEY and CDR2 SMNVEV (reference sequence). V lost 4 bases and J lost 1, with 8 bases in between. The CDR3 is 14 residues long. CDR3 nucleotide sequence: TGTGCCAGCAGTTCCGGGGGAAGCAATCAGCCCCAGCATTTT. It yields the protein CASSSGGSNQPQHF.

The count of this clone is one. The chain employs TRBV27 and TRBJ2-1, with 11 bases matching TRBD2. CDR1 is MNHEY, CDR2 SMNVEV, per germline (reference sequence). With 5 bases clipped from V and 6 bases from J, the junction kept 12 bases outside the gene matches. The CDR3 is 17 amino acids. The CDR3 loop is CASSPRASGRFRNEQFF. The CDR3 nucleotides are TGTGCCAGCAGTCCCCGGGCTAGCGGGAGGTTTCGCAATGAGCAGTTCTTC.